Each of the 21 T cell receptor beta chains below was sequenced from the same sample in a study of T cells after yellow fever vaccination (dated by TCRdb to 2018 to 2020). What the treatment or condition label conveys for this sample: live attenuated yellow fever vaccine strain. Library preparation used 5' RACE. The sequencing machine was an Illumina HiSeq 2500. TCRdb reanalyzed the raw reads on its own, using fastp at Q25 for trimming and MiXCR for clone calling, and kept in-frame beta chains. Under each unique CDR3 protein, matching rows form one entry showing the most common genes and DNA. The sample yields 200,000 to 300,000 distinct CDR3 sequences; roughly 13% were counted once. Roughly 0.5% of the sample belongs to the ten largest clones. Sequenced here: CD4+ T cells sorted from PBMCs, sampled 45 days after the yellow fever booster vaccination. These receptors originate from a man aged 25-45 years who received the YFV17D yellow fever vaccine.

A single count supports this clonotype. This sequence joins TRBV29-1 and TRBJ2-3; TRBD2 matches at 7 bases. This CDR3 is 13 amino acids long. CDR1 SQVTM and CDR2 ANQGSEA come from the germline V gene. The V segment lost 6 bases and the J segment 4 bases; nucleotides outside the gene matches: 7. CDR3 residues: CSVLPGGPDTQYF. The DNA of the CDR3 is TGCAGCGTCTTACCGGGGGGACCAGATACGCAGTATTTT.

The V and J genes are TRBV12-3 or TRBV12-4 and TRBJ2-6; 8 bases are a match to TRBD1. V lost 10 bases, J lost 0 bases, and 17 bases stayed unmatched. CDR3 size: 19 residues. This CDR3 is CAIRTNPGQGDSGANVLTF. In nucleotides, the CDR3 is TGTGCCATCAGAACCAACCCCGGACAGGGCGACTCTGGGGCCAACGTCCTGACTTTC.

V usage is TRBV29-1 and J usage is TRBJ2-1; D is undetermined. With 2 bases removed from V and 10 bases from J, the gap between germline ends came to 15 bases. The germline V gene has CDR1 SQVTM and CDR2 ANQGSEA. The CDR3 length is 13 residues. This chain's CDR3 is CSVESRFRLEQFF. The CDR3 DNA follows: TGCAGCGTTGAATCACGCTTTAGGCTAGAGCAGTTCTTC.

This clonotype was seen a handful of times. CDR3 coding DNA: TGCGCCAGCAGCGTTTACTATTCGACCCCACCAGCGAACACCGGGGAGCTGTTTTTT. It specifies CASSVYYSTPPANTGELFF. This chain uses TRBV5-1 with TRBJ2-2; no reliable D call. V shed 4 bases and J shed 0 bases, with 22 bases lying between them. The CDR3 consists of 19 residues. Germline V lookup: CDR1 SGHRS, CDR2 YFSETQ.

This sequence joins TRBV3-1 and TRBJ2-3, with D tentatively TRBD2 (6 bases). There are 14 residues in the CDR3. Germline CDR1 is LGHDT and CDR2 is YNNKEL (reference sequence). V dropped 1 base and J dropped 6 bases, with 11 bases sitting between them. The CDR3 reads CASSQAGEDDTQYF. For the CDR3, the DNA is TGTGCCAGCAGCCAAGCTGGGGAGGACGATACGCAGTATTTT.

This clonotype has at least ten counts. CDR3: CASSQDEFPSLAQYF. The CDR3 DNA sequence: TGTGCCAGCAGCCAAGATGAGTTTCCTTCCCTTGCGCAGTACTTC. The gene calls are TRBV4-2 and TRBJ2-7, with D hard to call. This CDR3 has 15 amino acids. The ends were cut back, 0 bases at V and 9 bases at J, with 18 bases in the middle. CDR1 LGHNA and CDR2 YNFKEQ come from the germline V gene.

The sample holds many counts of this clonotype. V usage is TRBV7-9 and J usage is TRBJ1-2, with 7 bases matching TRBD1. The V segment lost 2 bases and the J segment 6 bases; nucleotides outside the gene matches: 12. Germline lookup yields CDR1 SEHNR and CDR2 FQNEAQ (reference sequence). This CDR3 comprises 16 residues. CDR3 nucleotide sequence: TGTGCCAGCAGCTTAACTCCGGGACAGATGCTTAATGGCTACACCTTC. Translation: CASSLTPGQMLNGYTF.

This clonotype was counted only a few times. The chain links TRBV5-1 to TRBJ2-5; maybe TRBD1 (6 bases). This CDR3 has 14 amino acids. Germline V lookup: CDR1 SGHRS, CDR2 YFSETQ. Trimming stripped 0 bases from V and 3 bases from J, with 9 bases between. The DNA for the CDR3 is TGCGCCAGCAGCTTGGGGACAGCCGAAGAGACCCAGTACTTC. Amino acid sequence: CASSLGTAEETQYF.

CDR3 DNA: TGTGCCAGCACCCCAGGGTACCACATGAACACTGAAGCTTTCTTT. Translating gives CASTPGYHMNTEAFF. The V call is TRBV7-9, the J call TRBJ1-1; tentative D call: TRBD1 (5 bases). V lost 7 bases and J 0 bases, leaving 15 bases between the germline ends. The CDR3 is made up of 15 amino acids. Looked up from germline, CDR1 is SEHNR and CDR2 is FQNEAQ (reference sequence).

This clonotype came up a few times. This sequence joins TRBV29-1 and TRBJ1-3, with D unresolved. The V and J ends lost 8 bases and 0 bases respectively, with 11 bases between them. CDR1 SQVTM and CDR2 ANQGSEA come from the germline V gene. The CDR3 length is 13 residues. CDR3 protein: CSCLAYSGNTIYF. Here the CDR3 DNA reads TGCAGCTGTCTGGCCTACTCTGGAAACACCATATATTTT. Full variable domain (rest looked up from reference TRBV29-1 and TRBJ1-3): SAVISQKPSRDICQRGTSLTIQCQVDSQVTMMFWYRQQPGQSLTLIATANQGSEATYESGFVIDKFPISRPNLTFSTLTVSNMSPEDSSIYLCSCLAYSGNTIYFGEGSWLTVV.

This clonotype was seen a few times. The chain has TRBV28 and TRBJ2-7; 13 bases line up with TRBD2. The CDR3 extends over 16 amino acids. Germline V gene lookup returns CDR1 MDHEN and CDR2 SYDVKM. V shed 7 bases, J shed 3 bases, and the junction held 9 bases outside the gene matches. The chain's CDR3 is CASTIWGTSGIYEQYF. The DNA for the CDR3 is TGTGCCAGCACCATCTGGGGGACTAGCGGGATCTACGAGCAGTACTTC.

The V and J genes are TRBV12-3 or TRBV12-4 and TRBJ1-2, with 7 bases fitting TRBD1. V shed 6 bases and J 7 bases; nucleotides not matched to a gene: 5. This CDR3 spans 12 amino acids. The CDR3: CASSGGTAGYTF. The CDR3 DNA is TGTGCCAGCAGCGGAGGGACAGCTGGCTACACCTTC.

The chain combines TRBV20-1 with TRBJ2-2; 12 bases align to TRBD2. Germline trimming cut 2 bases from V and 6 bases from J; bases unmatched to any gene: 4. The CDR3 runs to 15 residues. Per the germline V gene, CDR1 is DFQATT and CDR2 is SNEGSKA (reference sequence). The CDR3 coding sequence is TGCAGTGCTAGACCCACTAGCGGGAGGCCCGGGGAGCTGTTTTTT. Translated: CSARPTSGRPGELFF.

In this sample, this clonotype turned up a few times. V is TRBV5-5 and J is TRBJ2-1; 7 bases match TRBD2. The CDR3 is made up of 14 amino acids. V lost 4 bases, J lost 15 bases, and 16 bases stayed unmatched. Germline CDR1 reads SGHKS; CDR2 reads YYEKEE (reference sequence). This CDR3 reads CASSPTAGEGPVFF. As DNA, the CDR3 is TGTGCCAGCAGCCCTACGGCGGGAGAAGGACCTGTGTTCTTC.

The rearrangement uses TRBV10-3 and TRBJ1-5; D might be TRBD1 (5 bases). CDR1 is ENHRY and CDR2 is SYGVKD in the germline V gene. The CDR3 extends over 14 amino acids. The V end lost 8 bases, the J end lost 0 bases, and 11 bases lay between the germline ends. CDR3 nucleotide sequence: TGTGCCATCGCCGGGGACCGTAGCAATCAGCCCCAGCATTTT. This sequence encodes CAIAGDRSNQPQHF.

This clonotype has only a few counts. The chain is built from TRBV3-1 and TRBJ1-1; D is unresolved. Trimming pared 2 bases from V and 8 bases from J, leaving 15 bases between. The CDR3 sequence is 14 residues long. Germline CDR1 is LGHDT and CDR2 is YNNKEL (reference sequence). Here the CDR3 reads CASSQTQRREEAFF. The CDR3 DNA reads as TGTGCCAGCAGCCAAACCCAACGCCGGGAAGAAGCTTTCTTT.

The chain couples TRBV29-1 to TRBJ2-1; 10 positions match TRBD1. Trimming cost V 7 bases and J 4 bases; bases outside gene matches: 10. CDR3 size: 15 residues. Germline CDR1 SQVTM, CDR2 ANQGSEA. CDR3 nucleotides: TGCAGCGATATTAAAGGGACAGGGGAATACAATGAGCAGTTCTTC. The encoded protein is CSDIKGTGEYNEQFF.

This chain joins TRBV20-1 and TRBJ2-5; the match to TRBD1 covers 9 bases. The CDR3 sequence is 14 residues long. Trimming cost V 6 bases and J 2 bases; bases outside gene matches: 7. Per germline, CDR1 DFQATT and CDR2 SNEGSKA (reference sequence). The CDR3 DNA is TGCAGTGCCCCCCGGGACAGGGCTCAAGAGACCCAGTACTTC. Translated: CSAPRDRAQETQYF.

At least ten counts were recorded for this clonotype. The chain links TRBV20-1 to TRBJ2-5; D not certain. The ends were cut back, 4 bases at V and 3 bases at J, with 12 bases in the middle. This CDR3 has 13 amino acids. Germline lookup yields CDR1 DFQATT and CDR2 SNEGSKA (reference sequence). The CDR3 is CSAIVGGKETQYF. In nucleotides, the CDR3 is TGCAGTGCTATAGTAGGCGGAAAAGAGACCCAGTACTTC.

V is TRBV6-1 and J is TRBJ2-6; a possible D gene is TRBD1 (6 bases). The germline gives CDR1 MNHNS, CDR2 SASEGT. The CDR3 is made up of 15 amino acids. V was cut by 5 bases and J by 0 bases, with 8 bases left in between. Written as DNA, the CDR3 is TGTGCCAGCAGTCGGGACAACTCTGGGGCCAACGTCCTGACTTTC. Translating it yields CASSRDNSGANVLTF.

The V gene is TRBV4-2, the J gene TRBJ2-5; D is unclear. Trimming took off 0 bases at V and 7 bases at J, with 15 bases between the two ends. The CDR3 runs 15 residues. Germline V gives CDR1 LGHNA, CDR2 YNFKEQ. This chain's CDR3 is CASSQEESRLATQYF. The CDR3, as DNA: TGTGCCAGCAGCCAAGAGGAGTCGAGGTTGGCGACCCAGTACTTC.